This TCR beta chain was found in a study of T cells in Graves' hyperthyroidism and ophthalmopathy. Findings of the study overall: Separation of ophthalmopathy from stable hyperthyroidism was achieved by a 13 V-J model.

This clonotype has a handful of counts. Its specificity is not known. A much larger clone sits a single nucleotide away, making a read error possible. CDR3 size: 16 residues. Trimming cost V 6 bases and J 8 bases; bases outside gene matches: 16. The germline CDR1 and CDR2 sequences are MDHEN and SYDVKM. The source material, RNA transcripts, was used to amplify TCR beta CDR3 regions. RT-PCR in the first round (using the HTBI primer set) targeted the TCR CDR3. MiXCR, run by TCRdb on the multiplex PCR reads, gives a single entry per CDR3 protein. Of around 500,000 distinct CDR3 sequences detected, 12% to 15% appear once; the ten largest clones hold 11% to 15%. In making diagnoses, clinical symptoms, serum thyroxine and TRAb, thyroid ultrasound and orbital computed tomography were all used.

The sequencing input was blood. The clonotype originates from a woman aged 40 to 50 with Graves' hyperthyroidism. The chain recombines TRBV28 with TRBJ2-1; TRBD2 agrees at 7 bases. CDR3 sequence (DNA): TGTGCCAGCAGCACCCGTAGCGGGCTGGCGGTAGATGAGCAGTTCTTC. Encoded protein: CASSTRSGLAVDEQFF.